This entry describes one TCR beta chain. Its antigen is not known. This CDR3 is 14 amino acids long. Germline assignment: CDR1 MNHEY and CDR2 SVGEGT. V was cut by 0 bases and J by 3 bases, with 9 bases left in between. This entry comes from a study of human T cells and chemical hapten exposure. For the study at large: Patients, a majority of them female, were diagnosed with alopecia areata, totalis or universalis.

Methods used by the authors: Ranging from roughly 20,000 to 690,600, TCR counts per sample had a median value of 95,638. TCRdb processed the RACE reads anew with MiXCR; each CDR3 protein has one entry. The V and J calls and clone size are TCRdb's, not the authors'. The table lists more than 95,000 distinct CDR3 sequences, roughly a third of them singletons, with around 2.8% in the top ten. Study-level results: With DPC sensitization, TCRs exceeding 1 in 1000 frequency showed no change.

The time point here: patch test 3, about 24 weeks after DPC sensitization. Specified treatment: therapeutic diphenylcyclopropenone sensitization with weekly scalp DPC. The V and J genes are TRBV6-2 or TRBV6-3 and TRBJ2-7; D uncertain. The sample here was whole blood, taken in connection with sensitization to the hapten diphenylcyclopropenone (DPC). This sequence originates from a man aged 35-49 years with alopecia areata. Some clones in this sample may be carry-over from other donors' samples. The CDR3, as DNA: TGTGCCAGCAGTTACTCGAGAGGATACTACGAGCAGTACTTC. Translating it yields CASSYSRGYYEQYF.